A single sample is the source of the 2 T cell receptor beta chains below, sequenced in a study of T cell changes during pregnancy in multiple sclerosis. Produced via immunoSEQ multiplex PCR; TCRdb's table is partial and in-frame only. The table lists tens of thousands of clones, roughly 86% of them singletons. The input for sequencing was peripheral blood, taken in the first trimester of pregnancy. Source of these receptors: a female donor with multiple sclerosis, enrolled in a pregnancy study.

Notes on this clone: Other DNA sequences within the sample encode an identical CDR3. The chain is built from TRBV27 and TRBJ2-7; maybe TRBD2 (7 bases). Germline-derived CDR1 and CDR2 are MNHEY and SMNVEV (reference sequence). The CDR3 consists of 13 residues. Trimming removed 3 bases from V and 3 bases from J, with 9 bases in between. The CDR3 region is CASSLRGGYEQYF. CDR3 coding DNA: TGTGCCAGCAGTTTGAGGGGGGGCTACGAGCAGTACTTC.

CDR3 residues: CASSVTGRGEKLFF. For the CDR3, the DNA is TGTGCCAGCAGTGTGACAGGGCGCGGTGAAAAACTGTTTTTT. The J gene is TRBJ1-4, the V gene TRBV28; TRBD1 aligns across 7 bases. This CDR3 is 14 amino acids long. CDR1 MDHEN and CDR2 SYDVKM come from the germline V gene. After removal of 5 bases from V and 7 bases from J, the junction contained 7 bases not matched to a gene.